A single sample gave rise to the 22 T cell receptor beta chains below, sequenced in a study of blood T cell repertoires in COVID-19. TCRdb keeps only in-frame clones here, not all; method: immunoSEQ multiplex PCR. Here the sample spans 150,000 to 200,000 clones, approximately 85% being singletons. Source material: peripheral blood. The source of these receptors is a woman aged 55-70 years with acute or convalescent COVID-19.

CDR3 in amino acids: CASSIIAGEIDTQYF. The DNA of the CDR3 is TGTGCCAGTAGTATTATAGCGGGAGAAATAGATACGCAGTATTTT. The rearrangement links TRBV19 to TRBJ2-3, with 9 bases that match TRBD2. The V gene end was trimmed by 3 bases and the J gene end by 5 bases; junction bases not matched to a gene: 6. From germline, CDR1 is LNHDA and CDR2 SQIVND (reference sequence). This CDR3 is 15 amino acids long.

CDR3 in amino acids: CSVEKGAGTEAFF. The CDR3 region has the DNA TGCAGCGTTGAAAAGGGGGCGGGCACTGAAGCTTTCTTT. This chain uses TRBV29-1 with TRBJ1-1, with TRBD1 matching over 7 bases. The trim removed 2 bases at V and 4 bases at J, leaving 4 bases unmatched. The CDR3 consists of 13 residues. The germline CDR1 and CDR2 sequences are SQVTM and ANQGSEA.

The rearrangement links TRBV2 to TRBJ2-1; D is perhaps TRBD2 (6 bases). The CDR3 loop spans 13 amino acids. CDR1 SNHLY and CDR2 FYNNEI come from the germline V gene. Trimming removed 0 bases from V and 9 bases from J, with 9 bases in between. CDR3 DNA: TGTGCCAGCAGTGAAGCATGGAGGGGTGAGCAGTTCTTC. It specifies CASSEAWRGEQFF. Complete variable domain (other parts from reference TRBV2 and TRBJ2-1): EPEVTQTPSHQVTQMGQEVILRCVPISNHLYFYWYRQILGQKVEFLVSFYNNEISEKSEIFDDQFSVERPDGSNFTLKIRSTKLEDSAMYFCASSEAWRGEQFFGPGTRLTVL.

This clone occurred a few times. This chain uses TRBV25-1 with TRBJ1-1, with 8 bases lining up with TRBD1. The germline CDR1 and CDR2 sequences are MGHDK and SYGVNS. This CDR3 has 11 residues. With V trimmed by 4 bases and J by 14 bases, 6 bases remained unmatched. The DNA of the CDR3 is TGTGCCAGCAGTGGGGCAGGGGGCAGCTTCTTT. Protein: CASSGAGGSFF.

The chain employs TRBV28 and TRBJ1-1; weak D call: TRBD1 (6 bases). The germline V gene has CDR1 MDHEN and CDR2 SYDVKM. V gave up 2 bases and J gave up 0 bases, with 7 bases separating them. CDR3 length: 14 residues. This chain's CDR3 is CASSLTGLNTEAFF. The CDR3 DNA reads TGTGCCAGCAGTTTAACAGGGCTGAACACTGAAGCTTTCTTT.

The CDR3 nucleotides read TGTGCCAGCAGCTTAGCAGCTAACTACGAGCAGTACTTC. Amino acids: CASSLAANYEQYF. V is TRBV7-6 and J is TRBJ2-7; D uncertain. The V gene's germline CDR1 is SGHVS and CDR2 FNYEAQ. The CDR3 runs to 13 residues. Trimming took off 0 bases at V and 3 bases at J, with 6 bases between the two ends.

This chain uses TRBV2 with TRBJ2-2; D not certain. This CDR3 region has 13 residues. V was clipped by 7 bases and J by 6 bases, with 12 bases between them. Germline V gene sequence: CDR1 SNHLY, CDR2 FYNNEI. DNA for the CDR3: TGTGCCAGCACCAAATTGGCACCCGGGGAGCTGTTTTTT. Its translation: CASTKLAPGELFF.

A remark on this clone: The sample holds other DNA sequences that translate to the same CDR3. The V call is TRBV30, the J call TRBJ1-6, with D possibly being TRBD1 (5 bases). Germline values: CDR1 GTSNPN, CDR2 SVGIG (reference sequence). The CDR3 has 13 amino acids. Trimming stripped 2 bases from V and 7 bases from J, with 9 bases between. For the CDR3, the DNA is TGTGCCTGGAGTCTAGGGGCAAATTCACCCCTCCACTTT. Amino acid sequence: CAWSLGANSPLHF.

The chain combines TRBV4-2 with TRBJ1-2; 10 nucleotides line up with TRBD1. Germline lookup yields CDR1 LGHNA and CDR2 YNFKEQ. CDR3 length: 16 amino acids. V was clipped by 1 base and J by 7 bases; unmatched bases: 9. The CDR3 loop is CASSQATGTGVSGYTF. The CDR3 bases are TGTGCCAGCAGCCAAGCTACCGGGACAGGGGTCTCTGGCTACACCTTC.

Concerning this clone: In the same sample, other DNA sequences code for this CDR3. The chain combines TRBV29-1 with TRBJ2-1; unclear D gene. From germline, CDR1 is SQVTM and CDR2 ANQGSEA. CDR3 size: 11 residues. V shed 5 bases and J shed 2 bases, with 4 bases lying between them. CDR3 coding DNA: TGCAGCGTTCCAACCTACAATGAGCAGTTCTTC. Protein sequence: CSVPTYNEQFF.

The chain is built from TRBV9 and TRBJ1-6, with D possibly being TRBD1 (6 bases). Germline V gene sequence: CDR1 SGDLS, CDR2 YYNGEE. There are 13 residues in the CDR3. V was pared by 5 bases and J by 11 bases, with 14 bases between. CDR3 loop: CASSGGGLAPLHF. The DNA for the CDR3 is TGTGCCAGCAGTGGGGGCGGGCTGGCACCCCTCCACTTT.

The rearrangement uses TRBV28 and TRBJ2-5, with 11 positions matching TRBD1. The CDR3 covers 16 residues. The V gene end was trimmed by 2 bases and the J gene end by 4 bases; junction bases not matched to a gene: 6. The germline CDR1 and CDR2 sequences are MDHEN and SYDVKM. The CDR3 is CASSLVRTGGLETQYF. The DNA of the CDR3 is TGTGCCAGCAGTTTAGTAAGGACAGGGGGCCTAGAGACCCAGTACTTC.

The chain couples TRBV30 to TRBJ1-4, with TRBD1 matching over 12 bases. V lost 5 bases, J lost 3 bases, and 4 bases stayed unmatched. This CDR3 contains 15 residues. Germline assignment: CDR1 GTSNPN and CDR2 SVGIG (reference sequence). The CDR3 protein is CAWAGQGAANEKLFF. The DNA for the CDR3 is TGTGCCTGGGCGGGACAGGGGGCGGCTAATGAAAAACTGTTTTTT.

This chain uses TRBV10-3 with TRBJ1-6; TRBD1 matches 9 bases. Per germline, CDR1 ENHRY and CDR2 SYGVKD. This CDR3 region has 13 residues. V was pared by 9 bases and J by 10 bases, with 7 bases of the junction left unmatched. In DNA form, the CDR3 reads TGTGCCATGCGGGACAGGGAAGACTCACCCCTCCACTTT. Its translation: CAMRDREDSPLHF.

J is TRBJ1-5 and V is TRBV6-5; D unresolved. CDR1 and CDR2 (germline): MNHEY, SVGAGI. The CDR3 loop spans 13 amino acids. V lost 8 bases and J 2 bases, leaving 10 bases between the germline ends. The CDR3 sequence is CASSRFGNQPQHF. DNA for the CDR3: TGTGCCAGCTCGCGTTTTGGCAATCAGCCCCAGCATTTT.

The chain recombines TRBV9 with TRBJ2-7, with D possibly matching TRBD2 (7 bases). This CDR3 contains 15 residues. The germline gives CDR1 SGDLS, CDR2 YYNGEE. V was pared by 1 base and J by 2 bases, with 13 bases between. The CDR3 DNA sequence: TGTGCCAGCAGCGTATTCGGGGGGCCCACCTACGAGCAGTACTTC. Amino acids: CASSVFGGPTYEQYF.

Only one count was recorded for this clone. The chain couples TRBV28 to TRBJ1-2; a possible D gene is TRBD1 (5 bases). V shed 5 bases and J shed 7 bases, with 14 bases lying between them. The CDR3 has 13 residues. CDR1 and CDR2 from the germline V gene are MDHEN and SYDVKM. The CDR3 loop is CASSAPQGIGYTF. DNA for the CDR3: TGTGCCAGCAGTGCCCCGCAGGGAATTGGCTACACCTTC.

This chain uses TRBV11-1 with TRBJ2-2, with 9 bases matching TRBD2. The germline V gene has CDR1 SGHAT and CDR2 FQDESV (reference sequence). V was clipped by 3 bases and J by 6 bases; unmatched bases: 5. CDR3 length: 15 residues. The DNA of the CDR3 is TGTGCCAGCAGCTTCGGCGGGAGGGCCTCCGGGGAGCTGTTTTTT. This sequence encodes CASSFGGRASGELFF.

In this sample, this clone turned up a few times. The CDR3 coding sequence is TGTGCCAGCAGCCAAGCGGGAGGCACAGATACGCAGTATTTT. It codes for CASSQAGGTDTQYF. This chain uses TRBV14 with TRBJ2-3; weak D call: TRBD2 (6 bases). V was cut by 1 base and J by 1 base, with 6 bases left in between. In germline, CDR1 is SGHDN, CDR2 FVKESK. This CDR3 spans 14 amino acids. The full variable domain, its missing parts supplied by reference TRBV14 and TRBJ2-3, is EAGVTQFPSHSVIEKGQTVTLRCDPISGHDNLYWYRRVMGKEIKFLLHFVKESKQDESGMPNNRFLAERTGGTYSTLKVQPAELEDSGVYFCASSQAGGTDTQYFGPGTRLTVL.

The chain joins TRBV3-1 (or the pseudogene TRBV3-2) to TRBJ1-3, with TRBD1 as a possible D gene (6 bases). The CDR3 has 12 residues. The V gene's germline CDR1 is LGHDT and CDR2 YNNKEL (reference sequence). Trimming pared 10 bases from V and 4 bases from J, leaving 11 bases between. This CDR3 reads CATGTRGNTIYF. CDR3 sequence (DNA): TGTGCCACCGGGACAAGGGGAAACACCATATATTTT.

This clone was recorded once. This chain connects TRBV5-1 to TRBJ2-7, with TRBD2 identical over 7 bases. This CDR3 spans 13 amino acids. With V trimmed by 4 bases and J by 7 bases, 8 bases remained unmatched. Germline V gene lookup returns CDR1 SGHRS and CDR2 YFSETQ. CDR3 nucleotides: TGCGCCAGCAGCCTCTTAGCGGGTGGGGAGCAGTACGTC. Protein: CASSLLAGGEQYV.

The chain carries TRBV12-3 or TRBV12-4 and TRBJ2-1; 7 bases map to TRBD1. V was clipped by 6 bases and J by 7 bases; unmatched bases: 3. The CDR3 is 12 residues long. The CDR3 coding sequence is TGTGCCAGCAGCCGGGACAGAAATGAGCAGTTCTTC. Its translation is CASSRDRNEQFF.